The entry below describes one T cell receptor beta chain. What it recognizes is unknown. These data are taken from a study of T cell repertoires in cytomegalovirus infection. Overall study context: Both a matching HLA type and CMV infection were indicated by public TCR beta signatures. Study-wide points: Cumulative public TCR beta family frequency identified carriers of CMV plus the relevant HLA. It was HLA-C-restricted CMV-specific TCR beta clonotypes that dominated the response ex vivo.

The germline V gene encodes CDR1 LGHNA and CDR2 YSLEER. V was pared by 0 bases and J by 2 bases, with 8 bases between. The CDR3 totals 15 residues. TCRdb recomputed calls from the reads with MiXCR, one row per CDR3 protein. The sample holds around 130,000 distinct CDR3 sequences, more than 20% seen once. The sequence derives from a human donor in good health (CMV status not recorded). Some clones in this sample may be carry-over from other donors' samples. The sample taken for sequencing was PBMCs, sequenced either directly or after in vitro stimulation (not recorded which). This chain links TRBV4-3 with TRBJ2-4; possible D gene TRBD2, 5 bases. This CDR3 reads CASSQEGRSKNIQYF. The CDR3 nucleotides read TGCGCCAGCAGCCAAGAAGGGAGATCCAAAAACATTCAGTACTTC.